The 31 T cell receptor beta chains listed next were all sequenced from one sample in a study of T cells after posttransplantation cyclophosphamide. This table comes from immunoSEQ multiplex PCR, and its TCRdb copy is limited to in-frame clones, with some not included. The sample shows about 37,000 clones, none of them appearing just once. Source material: PBMCs. All receptors come from a man aged 25 to 40 in good health and a related stem cell transplant donor.

This clone was seen ten or more times. The genes are TRBV5-6 and TRBJ1-4; tentative D call: TRBD1 (5 bases). The CDR3 covers 14 residues. Trimming pared 3 bases from V and 3 bases from J, leaving 9 bases between. Germline CDR1 is SGHDT and CDR2 is YYEEEE. As DNA, the CDR3 is TGTGCCAGCAGCTCCTGGGGCCCTAATGAAAAACTGTTTTTT. Its protein product is CASSSWGPNEKLFF.

This clone was counted many times. This rearrangement joins TRBV9 to TRBJ1-1, with D hard to call. CDR1 and CDR2 from the germline V gene are SGDLS and YYNGEE. The CDR3 runs to 13 residues. Trimming removed 2 bases from V and 1 base from J, with 6 bases in between. The CDR3 region has the DNA TGTGCCAGCAGCGTGGCAGGGAACACTGAAGCTTTCTTT. Amino acids: CASSVAGNTEAFF. Filled out from reference TRBV9 and TRBJ1-1, the complete variable domain reads DSGVTQTPKHLITATGQRVTLRCSPRSGDLSVYWYQQSLDQGLQFLIQYYNGEERAKGNILERFSAQQFPDLHSELNLSSLELGDSALYFCASSVAGNTEAFFGQGTRLTVV.

At least ten counts were recorded for this clone. This chain's CDR3 is CASKRAGGPTDTQYF. The CDR3 DNA is TGTGCCAGCAAAAGGGCGGGGGGGCCCACAGATACGCAGTATTTT. The rearrangement uses TRBV7-6 and TRBJ2-3; 9 bases match TRBD2. Germline lookup yields CDR1 SGHVS and CDR2 FNYEAQ. The CDR3 consists of 15 residues. Trimming at V came to 7 bases and at J to 2 bases, leaving 7 bases not matched to a gene. The full variable domain, with the rest looked up from reference TRBV7-6 and TRBJ2-3, is GAGVSQSPRYKVTKRGQDVALRCDPISGHVSLYWYRQALGQGPEFLTYFNYEAQQDKSGLPNDRFSAERPEGSISTLTIQRTEQRDSAMYRCASKRAGGPTDTQYFGPGTRLTVL.

This clone was counted at least ten times. The CDR3, as DNA: TGTGCCAGCAGCCCCCGGGACAGGGGGCAAGACGTCTATCATTTT. Translated, it gives CASSPRDRGQDVYHF. This sequence joins TRBV7-8 and TRBJ1-5, with 12 bases identical to TRBD1. The V segment lost 5 bases and the J segment 16 bases; nucleotides outside the gene matches: 15. Per the germline V gene, CDR1 is SGHVS and CDR2 is FQNEAQ. The CDR3 length is 15 residues. Full variable domain (rest looked up from reference TRBV7-8 and TRBJ1-5): GAGVSQSPRYKVAKRGQDVALRCDPISGHVSLFWYQQALGQGPEFLTYFQNEAQLDKSGLPSDRFFAERPEGSVSTLKIQRTQQEDSAVYLCASSPRDRGQDVYHFGDGTRLSIL.

This clone appeared a few times. The gene calls are TRBV2 and TRBJ2-5; 11 bases are a match to TRBD2. Trimming removed 7 bases from V and 9 bases from J; junction bases left unmatched: 10. Per the germline V gene, CDR1 is SNHLY and CDR2 is FYNNEI. The CDR3 has 14 residues. CDR3 in amino acids: CASMRLAGMRAQYF. In DNA form, the CDR3 reads TGTGCCAGCATGAGACTAGCGGGGATGAGGGCCCAGTACTTC. The whole variable domain, filled in from reference TRBV2 and TRBJ2-5, reads EPEVTQTPSHQVTQMGQEVILRCVPISNHLYFYWYRQILGQKVEFLVSFYNNEISEKSEIFDDQFSVERPDGSNFTLKIRSTKLEDSAMYFCASMRLAGMRAQYFGPGTRLLVL.

Ten or more counts support this clone. The chain combines TRBV6-1 with TRBJ1-5, with 8 bases aligning to TRBD1. The germline V gene has CDR1 MNHNS and CDR2 SASEGT. Trimming at V came to 6 bases and at J to 4 bases, leaving 2 bases not matched to a gene. The CDR3 runs to 13 residues. The DNA of the CDR3 is TGTGCCAGCAGGGACAGGGATAATCAGCCCCAGCATTTT. Its protein is CASRDRDNQPQHF.

The chain is built from TRBV11-1 and TRBJ1-5; D is undetermined. V gave up 2 bases and J gave up 6 bases, with 11 bases separating them. CDR3 size: 14 residues. Germline V gene data show CDR1 as SGHAT and CDR2 as FQDESV (reference sequence). CDR3 amino acids: CASSLPGEGQPQHF. The CDR3, as DNA: TGTGCCAGCAGCTTACCCGGGGAGGGTCAGCCCCAGCATTTT. Full variable domain (missing parts from reference TRBV11-1 and TRBJ1-5): EAEVAQSPRYKITEKSQAVAFWCDPISGHATLYWYRQILGQGPELLVQFQDESVVDDSQLPKDRFSAERLKGVDSTLKIQPAELGDSAMYLCASSLPGEGQPQHFGDGTRLSIL.

There are many counts of this clone. The chain joins TRBV6-1 to TRBJ1-5; 7 nucleotides agree with TRBD1. The CDR3 has 16 residues. V shed 1 base, J shed 1 base, and the junction held 4 bases outside the gene matches. The germline gives CDR1 MNHNS, CDR2 SASEGT. The CDR3 DNA follows: TGTGCCAGCAGTGAAGGGGGAGGGGGCAGCAATCAGCCCCAGCATTTT. Its protein is CASSEGGGGSNQPQHF.

This clone has a count of ten or more. V gene TRBV24-1 combines with J gene TRBJ1-2, with D perhaps TRBD1 (5 bases). Per germline, CDR1 KGHDR and CDR2 SFDVKD. Trimming removed 5 bases from V and 7 bases from J, with 13 bases in between. The CDR3 extends over 13 amino acids. The DNA of the CDR3 is TGTGCCACCAGTGCCTCAGAGGGGTCTGGCTACACCTTC. It encodes CATSASEGSGYTF.

The chain carries TRBV9 and TRBJ1-6; TRBD1 might be the D (5 bases). The germline V gene has CDR1 SGDLS and CDR2 YYNGEE. The V gene lost 4 bases and the J gene lost 6 bases, with 14 bases spanning the gap. The CDR3 extends over 15 amino acids. The CDR3, as DNA: TGTGCCAGCAGCCTTGATCCGGGGGGTAATTCACCCCTCCACTTT. Its translation is CASSLDPGGNSPLHF.

This clone was counted ten times or more. The V call is TRBV19, the J call TRBJ1-5, with unresolved D. Germline V gene data show CDR1 as LNHDA and CDR2 as SQIVND (reference sequence). The CDR3 contains 15 residues. V lost 7 bases and J lost 1, with 14 bases in between. CDR3: CASTDSDSSNQPQHF. CDR3 sequence (DNA): TGTGCCAGTACGGACTCGGATAGCAGCAATCAGCCCCAGCATTTT.

In this sample, this clone turned up many times. The chain carries TRBV10-3 and TRBJ1-1; 9 nucleotides line up with TRBD1. Germline CDR1 is ENHRY and CDR2 is SYGVKD. The CDR3 is made up of 16 amino acids. Trimming cost V 3 bases and J 0 bases; bases outside gene matches: 5. The CDR3 sequence: CAISEGTGTLNTEAFF. The CDR3 nucleotides are TGTGCCATCAGTGAAGGGACAGGGACCCTGAACACTGAAGCTTTCTTT.

This clone was counted a few times. The chain is built from TRBV27 and TRBJ2-5, with D tentatively TRBD2 (5 bases). The CDR3 extends over 13 amino acids. V was cut by 4 bases and J by 6 bases, with 12 bases left in between. Germline lookup yields CDR1 MNHEY and CDR2 SMNVEV (reference sequence). The CDR3: CASSWTALQTQYF. The CDR3 DNA follows: TGTGCCAGCAGTTGGACTGCCTTGCAGACCCAGTACTTC.

This clone has a count of ten or more. V usage is TRBV7-9 and J usage is TRBJ1-1; 8 nucleotides line up with TRBD1. The CDR3 covers 14 residues. Germline V lookup: CDR1 SEHNR, CDR2 FQNEAQ (reference sequence). V gave up 6 bases and J gave up 2 bases; unmatched junction bases: 5. Here the CDR3 DNA reads TGTGCCAGCAGGTTACAGGGGGGAAACACTGAAGCTTTCTTT. Encoded protein: CASRLQGGNTEAFF.

This clone appeared a few times. The chain has TRBV14 and TRBJ2-7; the match to TRBD1 covers 7 bases. Germline CDR1 is SGHDN and CDR2 is FVKESK. V was clipped by 4 bases and J by 2 bases; unmatched bases: 8. The CDR3 is 15 amino acids. CDR3 nucleotide sequence: TGTGCCAGCAGCCTCGAGGGGACAGCCGCCTACGAGCAGTACTTC. The encoded protein is CASSLEGTAAYEQYF. Full variable domain (rest looked up from reference TRBV14 and TRBJ2-7): EAGVTQFPSHSVIEKGQTVTLRCDPISGHDNLYWYRRVMGKEIKFLLHFVKESKQDESGMPNNRFLAERTGGTYSTLKVQPAELEDSGVYFCASSLEGTAAYEQYFGPGTRLTVT.

This clone was detected only a few times. The chain links TRBV15 to TRBJ2-3; 12 bases align to TRBD1. This CDR3 spans 17 amino acids. Germline V gives CDR1 LNHNV, CDR2 YYDKDF (reference sequence). J was trimmed by 4 bases and V by 6 bases; bases with no gene match: 11. CDR3 DNA sequence: TGTGCCACCAGGTCTCGGGGGGGGACAGGGGGCTCAGATACGCAGTATTTT. This translates into CATRSRGGTGGSDTQYF.

The chain links TRBV9 to TRBJ2-3, with 7 bases lining up with TRBD2. The J segment lost 5 bases and the V segment lost 4 bases, leaving 10 bases of the junction unmatched. Germline lookup yields CDR1 SGDLS and CDR2 YYNGEE. CDR3 length: 15 amino acids. The DNA of the CDR3 is TGTGCCAGCAGCTTCGCCCAGCGGGGCCAAGATACGCAGTATTTT. Its protein product is CASSFAQRGQDTQYF.

This clone occurred many times. The genes are TRBV6-2 or TRBV6-3 and TRBJ2-2; a possible D gene is TRBD2 (5 bases). The CDR3 sequence is 13 residues long. Germline CDR1 is MNHEY and CDR2 is SVGEGT. V was trimmed by 1 base and J by 6 bases, leaving 6 bases between them. CDR3 sequence: CASSYLRAGELFF. CDR3 DNA sequence: TGTGCCAGCAGTTACTTGCGGGCCGGGGAGCTGTTTTTT.

This clone was recorded a few times. The chain uses TRBV9 and TRBJ2-3; TRBD2 aligns across 13 bases. CDR3 length: 17 residues. V shed 4 bases, J shed 1 base, and the junction held 6 bases outside the gene matches. Germline V gene lookup returns CDR1 SGDLS and CDR2 YYNGEE. The CDR3 sequence: CASSITSGGAGTDTQYF. For the CDR3, the DNA is TGTGCCAGCAGCATAACTAGCGGGGGGGCCGGCACAGATACGCAGTATTTT. The full variable domain, with the rest looked up from reference TRBV9 and TRBJ2-3, is DSGVTQTPKHLITATGQRVTLRCSPRSGDLSVYWYQQSLDQGLQFLIQYYNGEERAKGNILERFSAQQFPDLHSELNLSSLELGDSALYFCASSITSGGAGTDTQYFGPGTRLTVL.

The rearrangement links TRBV6-1 to TRBJ1-2; weak D call: TRBD1 (6 bases). Germline V gene lookup returns CDR1 MNHNS and CDR2 SASEGT. CDR3 length: 13 amino acids. Deletions cut 5 bases from V and 3 bases from J, with 10 bases between. CDR3 region: CASSNRVHYGYTF. Written as DNA, the CDR3 is TGTGCCAGCAGTAACAGGGTACACTATGGCTACACCTTC.

At least ten counts were recorded for this clone. The V gene is TRBV5-1, the J gene TRBJ2-4, with 8 bases lining up with TRBD1. Per germline, CDR1 SGHRS and CDR2 YFSETQ. V trimming: 0 bases; J trimming: 1 base; junction bases outside the gene matches: 15. The length of the CDR3 is 20 residues. The CDR3 reads CASSLASGGRGPGAKNIQYF. The CDR3 bases are TGCGCCAGCAGCTTGGCTTCCGGCGGCAGGGGGCCGGGGGCCAAAAACATTCAGTACTTC.

In its sample, this clone was seen many times. V and J are TRBV7-9 and TRBJ1-2; D remains unclear. Trimming left V 7 bases short and J 4 bases short, with 13 bases between. The germline CDR1 and CDR2 sequences are SEHNR and FQNEAQ (reference sequence). CDR3 length equals 13 residues. The CDR3 DNA reads as TGTGCCAGCACCATGGGCAGTCTCTATGGCTACACCTTC. It yields the protein CASTMGSLYGYTF.

The V gene is TRBV7-3, the J gene TRBJ2-2, with 11 bases identical to TRBD2. CDR1 and CDR2 from the germline V gene are SGHTA and FQGTGA. J was trimmed by 5 bases and V by 1 base; bases with no gene match: 6. The CDR3 is 17 residues long. The CDR3 DNA reads TGTGCCAGCAGCTTAAGGTCCCTAGCGGGGGGAACCGGGGAGCTGTTTTTT. Its translation is CASSLRSLAGGTGELFF.

This clone was observed at least ten times. The chain combines TRBV6-5 with TRBJ1-3, with D possibly being TRBD1 (5 bases). CDR3 length equals 15 residues. V was pared by 0 bases and J by 2 bases, with 8 bases between. Germline loops: CDR1 MNHEY, CDR2 SVGAGI. CDR3 DNA: TGTGCCAGCAGTTACTCGAGGACAACTGGAAACACCATATATTTT. Translating it yields CASSYSRTTGNTIYF.

The chain uses TRBV6-5 and TRBJ2-3; 10 bases agree with TRBD2. This CDR3 spans 15 amino acids. Trimming took 4 bases from V and 6 from J; bases not matched to a gene: 7. CDR1 and CDR2 from the germline V gene are MNHEY and SVGAGI. Here the CDR3 DNA reads TGTGCCAGCAGTTCCTTAGCGGGGGGCAAGGATACGCAGTATTTT. It codes for CASSSLAGGKDTQYF.

This clone was counted many times. This chain uses TRBV28 with TRBJ1-5; 7 bases map to TRBD1. The CDR3 extends over 12 amino acids. From germline, CDR1 is MDHEN and CDR2 SYDVKM. In DNA form, the CDR3 reads TGTGCGATTCACGCAGGGGGGCAGCCCCAGCATTTT. It encodes CAIHAGGQPQHF.

This clone was seen many times. The chain uses TRBV4-2 and TRBJ1-6; a possible D gene is TRBD1 (5 bases). V was trimmed by 1 base and J by 7 bases, leaving 20 bases between them. This CDR3 has 18 amino acids. From germline, CDR1 is LGHNA and CDR2 YNFKEQ. The CDR3: CASSQGGDAAFRNSPLHF. The CDR3 region has the DNA TGTGCCAGCAGCCAAGGGGGGGATGCGGCATTCCGAAATTCACCCCTCCACTTT.

The sample holds many counts of this clone. The V call is TRBV2, the J call TRBJ2-7, with D possibly TRBD1 on 6 matching bases. Germline V gene sequence: CDR1 SNHLY, CDR2 FYNNEI. Trimming stripped 6 bases from V and 3 bases from J, with 18 bases between. CDR3 length: 15 residues. Here the CDR3 reads CASRLRQVDYYEQYF. The CDR3 coding sequence is TGTGCCAGCAGACTAAGACAGGTAGACTACTACGAGCAGTACTTC.

This clone came up many times. This chain connects TRBV7-3 to TRBJ2-1; 11 bases match TRBD2. Per the germline V gene, CDR1 is SGHTA and CDR2 is FQGTGA. CDR3 length equals 19 residues. The V and J ends lost 4 bases and 3 bases, in that order; junction bases with no gene match: 14. In DNA, the CDR3 is TGTGCCAGCAGCTCCACTGGGACTAGCGGTCTAAGACGCTACAATGAGCAGTTCTTC. Amino acids: CASSSTGTSGLRRYNEQFF.

This clone came up many times. The chain has TRBV18 and TRBJ2-7; D may be TRBD1 (5 bases). CDR1 and CDR2 from the germline V gene are KGHSH and LQKENI. CDR3 length: 13 amino acids. Between the trimmed V and J ends, which lost 4 bases and 2 bases, there was a span of 9 bases. The CDR3 here is CASSLRQTYEQYF. In DNA, the CDR3 is TGTGCCAGCTCACTTAGACAGACCTACGAGCAGTACTTC.

The chain employs TRBV12-3 or TRBV12-4 and TRBJ2-3; TRBD2 might be the D (6 bases). The V end lost 0 bases, the J end lost 1 base, and 8 bases lay between the germline ends. CDR3 length: 15 amino acids. The CDR3 loop reads CASSLAGGGTDTQYF. The CDR3 region has the DNA TGTGCCAGCAGTTTAGCGGGCGGGGGCACAGATACGCAGTATTTT.